This T cell receptor (beta chain) originates from a study of OX40 agonist ivuxolimab in advanced cancers. As for the study in general: The dose of intravenous ivuxolimab that patients received every 2 weeks ranged from 0.01 to 10 mg/kg.

Trimming stripped 4 bases from V and 2 bases from J, with 7 bases between. CDR1 and CDR2 from the germline V gene are LGHNA and YNFKEQ. The CDR3 spans 13 residues. This clone was found a few times. Only in-frame clones appear in the TCRdb table, and some are missing; sequencing was by immunoSEQ multiplex PCR. The sample shows tens of thousands of clones, about 88% of them seen only once. Patients had blood sampled at baseline and again on cycle 4 day 1 and cycle 7 day 1. This chain joins TRBV4-2 and TRBJ2-3; no reliable D call. The specimen was CD4+ or CD8+ T cells sorted from blood, collected in a trial of the OX40 agonist ivuxolimab. The sequence was obtained from an adult with an advanced solid tumor such as melanoma, head and neck, liver or kidney cancer. The CDR3 spells CASSLPPTDTQYF. Written as DNA, the CDR3 is TGTGCCAGCAGCCTACCCCCCACAGATACGCAGTATTTT.